A selection of T cell receptor beta chains follows, all from one sample in a study of blood T cells in healthy people across ages. MiXCR, run by TCRdb on the 5' RACE reads, gives a single entry per CDR3 protein. The sample has 600,000 to 900,000 distinct CDR3 sequences, 25% to 30% seen once. Separately, the same data were catalogued under a study of T cells of mothers and their children.

Sequencing was done on a sample of blood. The receptor source for this set is a boy younger than 18 in good health. CDR3s include the opening cysteine and the closing phenylalanine or tryptophan. D genes are given only for firm matches. Expanded clones get a size class; other rows say once, few or many, or leave the size out.

J: TRBJ2-1
V: TRBV20-1
D: .
size: .
CDR3: CSATQTPGATYNEQFF
DNA: TGCAGTGCTACCCAGACCCCAGGGGCCACCTACAATGAGCAGTTCTTC

J: TRBJ2-5
V: TRBV12-3/TRBV12-4
D: .
size: .
CDR3: CASSFSRPRSQETQYF
DNA: TGTGCCAGCAGTTTCAGTCGTCCAAGGTCGCAAGAGACCCAGTACTTC

J: TRBJ2-2
V: TRBV15
D: .
size: few
CDR3: CATSRGLAGELFF
DNA: TGTGCCACCAGCAGGGGGCTGGCCGGGGAGCTGTTTTTT

J: TRBJ1-4
V: TRBV12-3/TRBV12-4
D: .
size: .
CDR3: CASSLDWTTNEKLFF
DNA: TGTGCCAGCAGTTTAGACTGGACAACTAATGAAAAACTGTTTTTT

J: TRBJ2-2
V: TRBV29-1
D: .
size: few
CDR3: CSPSERPHTGELFF
DNA: TGCAGCCCTTCAGAGAGACCCCATACCGGGGAGCTGTTTTTT

J: TRBJ1-2
V: TRBV25-1
D: TRBD1
size: .
CDR3: CATQQGSGGYTF
DNA: TGTGCCACCCAACAGGGGAGCGGTGGCTACACCTTC

J: TRBJ1-2
V: TRBV12-3/TRBV12-4
D: TRBD1
size: few
CDR3: CASSLVPGTGGIENGYTF
DNA: TGTGCCAGCAGTTTAGTTCCCGGGACAGGGGGCATAGAAAATGGCTACACCTTC

J: TRBJ2-4
V: TRBV6-1
D: .
size: .
CDR3: CASSSERTRNIQYF
DNA: TGTGCCAGCAGTTCTGAGAGGACAAGGAACATTCAGTACTTC

J: TRBJ2-1
V: TRBV6-2/TRBV6-3
D: .
size: .
CDR3: CASSYVVSEQFF
DNA: TGTGCCAGCAGTTACGTCGTGTCTGAGCAGTTCTTC

J: TRBJ2-6
V: TRBV19
D: .
size: few
CDR3: CASSHLRAGGANVLTF
DNA: TGCGCCAGTAGTCACCTCCGGGCGGGTGGGGCCAACGTCCTGACTTTC

J: TRBJ1-2
V: TRBV7-9
D: .
size: few
CDR3: CASSLQRTDSNYGYTF
DNA: TGTGCCAGCAGCTTACAGAGGACGGATTCTAACTATGGCTACACCTTC

J: TRBJ2-7
V: TRBV5-6
D: .
size: many
CDR3: CASSLGPGRQYEQYF
DNA: TGTGCCAGCAGCTTGGGGCCGGGACGCCAATACGAGCAGTACTTC

J: TRBJ2-1
V: TRBV4-1
D: .
size: few
CDR3: CASSQELGQNYNEQFF
DNA: TGCGCCAGCAGCCAAGAGTTAGGACAGAATTACAATGAGCAGTTCTTC

J: TRBJ2-5
V: TRBV7-8
D: .
size: .
CDR3: CASSSTFWRGLQETQYF
DNA: TGTGCCAGCAGCTCCACCTTTTGGCGGGGGCTCCAAGAGACCCAGTACTTC

J: TRBJ1-4
V: TRBV3-1
D: .
size: few
CDR3: CASSQDPGQTNEKLFF
DNA: TGTGCCAGCAGCCAAGATCCAGGACAGACTAATGAAAAACTGTTTTTT

J: TRBJ1-4
V: TRBV4-1
D: .
size: few
CDR3: CASSKGPGREEKLFF
DNA: TGCGCCAGCAGCAAAGGTCCCGGAAGAGAGGAAAAACTGTTTTTT

J: TRBJ2-7
V: TRBV3-1
D: .
size: .
CDR3: CASSHGDSKVEQYF
DNA: TGTGCCAGCAGCCACGGGGACTCCAAAGTCGAGCAGTACTTC

J: TRBJ2-3
V: TRBV12-3/TRBV12-4
D: .
size: .
CDR3: CASSSRFGVFGTDTQYF
DNA: TGTGCCAGCAGCTCACGTTTCGGGGTGTTCGGCACAGATACGCAGTATTTT

J: TRBJ2-3
V: TRBV11-2
D: TRBD1
size: .
CDR3: CASSSDRGTRDTQYF
DNA: TGTGCCAGCAGCTCAGACAGGGGCACAAGAGATACGCAGTATTTT

J: TRBJ2-5
V: TRBV6-2/TRBV6-3
D: .
size: few
CDR3: CASTQGGANQETQYF
DNA: TGTGCCAGCACTCAAGGCGGGGCTAACCAAGAGACCCAATACTTC

J: TRBJ2-5
V: TRBV25-1
D: .
size: few
CDR3: CASSGERQTETQYF
DNA: TGTGCCAGCAGTGGGGAAAGACAGACAGAGACCCAGTACTTC

J: TRBJ2-5
V: TRBV7-8
D: TRBD2
size: .
CDR3: CASSSWTSGGETQYF
DNA: TGTGCCAGCAGCTCCTGGACTAGCGGTGGGGAGACCCAGTACTTC

J: TRBJ2-1
V: TRBV12-3/TRBV12-4
D: TRBD2
size: .
CDR3: CASTSGVNEQFF
DNA: TGTGCCAGCACTAGCGGGGTAAATGAGCAGTTCTTC

J: TRBJ2-1
V: TRBV19
D: TRBD2
size: .
CDR3: CASRRGTSGIDEQFF
DNA: TGTGCCAGTAGGAGAGGGACTAGCGGGATCGATGAGCAGTTCTTC

J: TRBJ1-6
V: TRBV20-1
D: .
size: few
CDR3: CSALDRSAESPLHF
DNA: TGCAGTGCCCTGGACCGCTCGGCGGAGTCACCCCTCCACTTT

J: TRBJ2-2
V: TRBV6-1
D: .
size: few
CDR3: CASSVWGTGELFF
DNA: TGTGCCAGCAGTGTTTGGGGCACCGGGGAGCTGTTTTTT

J: TRBJ1-1
V: TRBV28
D: .
size: few
CDR3: CASSFGQDMMNTEAFF
DNA: TGTGCCAGCAGCTTCGGGCAGGACATGATGAACACTGAAGCTTTCTTT

J: TRBJ2-1
V: TRBV12-3/TRBV12-4
D: TRBD2
size: .
CDR3: CASSLESSGYNEQFF
DNA: TGTGCCAGCAGTTTAGAGTCTAGCGGCTACAATGAGCAGTTCTTC

J: TRBJ1-4
V: TRBV10-3
D: .
size: .
CDR3: CAISPSATNEKLFF
DNA: TGTGCCATCAGCCCCTCGGCAACTAATGAAAAACTGTTTTTT

J: TRBJ2-1
V: TRBV20-1
D: TRBD2
size: .
CDR3: CSAIGGGALRNEQFF
DNA: TGCAGTGCAATAGGCGGGGGGGCCCTCAGGAATGAGCAGTTCTTC

J: TRBJ1-3
V: TRBV6-5
D: .
size: few
CDR3: CASSARTSGNTIYF
DNA: TGTGCCAGCAGTGCCCGGACGTCTGGAAACACCATATATTTT

J: TRBJ1-1
V: TRBV7-9
D: .
size: few
CDR3: CASSQNIRTEAFF
DNA: TGTGCCAGCAGCCAAAACATACGAACTGAAGCTTTCTTT

J: TRBJ2-7
V: TRBV2
D: .
size: few
CDR3: CARSALDVEQYF
DNA: TGTGCCAGGTCGGCGTTGGATGTCGAGCAGTACTTC

J: TRBJ2-1
V: TRBV15
D: TRBD2
size: few
CDR3: CATSRLAESSYNEQFF
DNA: TGTGCCACCAGTAGACTAGCGGAAAGCTCCTACAATGAGCAGTTCTTC

J: TRBJ1-1
V: TRBV5-1
D: .
size: few
CDR3: CASSPSNRRSEAFF
DNA: TGCGCCAGCAGCCCCTCCAACCGACGGTCTGAAGCTTTCTTT

J: TRBJ1-1
V: TRBV12-3/TRBV12-4
D: .
size: .
CDR3: CASRSGAVTEAFF
DNA: TGTGCCAGCAGGTCAGGGGCCGTCACTGAAGCTTTCTTT

J: TRBJ2-7
V: TRBV28
D: .
size: few
CDR3: CASSLWSTSYEQYF
DNA: TGTGCCAGCAGTTTATGGTCTACCTCCTACGAGCAGTACTTC

J: TRBJ2-3
V: TRBV13
D: .
size: .
CDR3: CASSRGNRDTDTQYF
DNA: TGTGCCAGCAGCAGAGGGAACCGGGACACAGATACGCAGTATTTT

J: TRBJ2-7
V: TRBV5-5
D: .
size: few
CDR3: CASSWRADVLYEQYF
DNA: TGTGCCAGCAGTTGGAGGGCGGACGTACTCTACGAGCAGTACTTC

J: TRBJ2-1
V: TRBV4-2
D: TRBD2
size: few
CDR3: CASSPSRDYIYNEQFF
DNA: TGTGCCAGCAGTCCCAGCCGGGACTACATCTACAATGAGCAGTTCTTC

J: TRBJ2-3
V: TRBV11-2
D: TRBD2
size: .
CDR3: CASSSGLAGGDFTDTQYF
DNA: TGTGCCAGCAGCTCCGGACTAGCGGGGGGGGATTTCACAGATACGCAGTATTTT